Listed below are T cell receptor beta chains from one sample, sequenced in a study of CD8 T cells in ankylosing spondylitis. TCRdb independently ran MiXCR on the 5' RACE reads; one entry per CDR3 protein. The profile covers about 400,000 distinct CDR3 sequences, with 20% to 25% appearing a single time and over 10% taken by the ten largest. The source material was blood, either unsorted or a sorted T cell fraction (not recorded which). All receptors come from a male donor with ankylosing spondylitis or in good health (not recorded which). Each CDR3 is given without its conserved first and last residue. The order of the fields is V gene, J gene, CDR3 protein.

V: TRBV7-9
J: TRBJ2-2
CDR3: ASSEGWDTGELF

V: TRBV23-1
J: TRBJ2-2
CDR3: ASSRRTNANTGELF

V: TRBV12-3/TRBV12-4
J: TRBJ2-7
CDR3: ASSLAERGGDKD

V: TRBV27
J: TRBJ2-6
CDR3: ASSLSGAGANVLT

V: TRBV10-1
J: TRBJ2-2
CDR3: ASSEADSPTGELF

V: TRBV5-1
J: TRBJ2-1
CDR3: ASSFGRKLYNEQF

V: TRBV5-6
J: TRBJ2-1
CDR3: ASSLGEGLGYNEQF

V: TRBV2
J: TRBJ2-5
CDR3: ASRLAGNQETQY

V: TRBV24-1
J: TRBJ2-2
CDR3: ATGAGVTGELF

V: TRBV4-1
J: TRBJ2-3
CDR3: ASSPRTGEADTQY

V: TRBV6-5
J: TRBJ2-7
CDR3: ASSYERESYEQY

V: TRBV12-3/TRBV12-4
J: TRBJ2-7
CDR3: ASSSPGQGFDEQY

V: TRBV29-1
J: TRBJ1-1
CDR3: SVEDVGLMNTEAF

V: TRBV4-1
J: TRBJ2-1
CDR3: ASSQVEGGAYNEQF

V: TRBV2
J: TRBJ2-5
CDR3: ASSGAYWYQETQY

V: TRBV15
J: TRBJ2-1
CDR3: ATSFQAGNHEQF

V: TRBV9
J: TRBJ2-3
CDR3: ASSGKGQAYGTDTQY

V: TRBV7-2
J: TRBJ2-7
CDR3: ASSLSRGANEQY

V: TRBV5-6
J: TRBJ2-7
CDR3: ASSLLTGATYEQY

V: TRBV12-3/TRBV12-4
J: TRBJ2-2
CDR3: ASSEGLDSRELF

V: TRBV12-3/TRBV12-4
J: TRBJ2-5
CDR3: ASSSRIGGPETQY

V: TRBV7-6
J: TRBJ1-5
CDR3: ASSLAAGRSFYSNQPQH

V: TRBV25-1
J: TRBJ2-7
CDR3: ASSGRRQGVGHYEQY

V: TRBV4-1
J: TRBJ2-1
CDR3: ASSAETGLYNEQF

V: TRBV15
J: TRBJ2-2
CDR3: ATIPVAGMGTGELF

V: TRBV20-1
J: TRBJ2-3
CDR3: SARRDSGNTQY

V: TRBV7-9
J: TRBJ2-3
CDR3: ASSLEGLAPDTQY

V: TRBV4-1
J: TRBJ2-7
CDR3: ASSQDRTTYEQY

V: TRBV10-2
J: TRBJ2-1
CDR3: ASSEAGLAGYNEQF

V: TRBV30
J: TRBJ2-1
CDR3: AWSVLTDNEQF

V: TRBV12-3/TRBV12-4
J: TRBJ2-1
CDR3: ASSGGRGGKVDEQF

V: TRBV28
J: TRBJ2-1
CDR3: ASNGQGNHNEQF

V: TRBV4-2
J: TRBJ2-7
CDR3: ASSQGLAVTYEQY

V: TRBV20-1
J: TRBJ2-7
CDR3: SGAGTVSYEQY

V: TRBV30
J: TRBJ2-1
CDR3: AWSPEEQF

V: TRBV3-1
J: TRBJ2-5
CDR3: ASSNLWGSGGAYGETQY

V: TRBV20-1
J: TRBJ2-1
CDR3: SARDLLAGDDNEQF

V: TRBV12-3/TRBV12-4
J: TRBJ2-7
CDR3: ASRTGTGAYEQY

V: TRBV2
J: TRBJ2-1
CDR3: ASSEATNNEQF

V: TRBV12-3/TRBV12-4
J: TRBJ2-3
CDR3: ASSDRGRTDTQY

V: TRBV7-6
J: TRBJ2-1
CDR3: ASSPATGYSYNEQF

V: TRBV12-3/TRBV12-4
J: TRBJ2-7
CDR3: ASSSPDVYEQY

V: TRBV6-1
J: TRBJ2-2
CDR3: ASSNRGGAGTGELF

V: TRBV2
J: TRBJ2-7
CDR3: ASSPTGNSYEQY

V: TRBV29-1
J: TRBJ2-3
CDR3: SVEEGFRPDTQY

V: TRBV7-8
J: TRBJ2-7
CDR3: ASSLEYEGQYEQY

V: TRBV10-1
J: TRBJ2-6
CDR3: ASSQVDYKTGEGTSSGANVLT

V: TRBV5-1
J: TRBJ2-1
CDR3: ASSSDRPYNEQF